Following are 32 T cell receptor beta chains from one sample sequenced in a study of Ad26.COV2.S vaccination and SARS-CoV-2 variants. Regarding treatment: some 19 received Ad26.COV2.S at low or high dose, single or two shots; about 5 received placebo; per-sample allocation not given. Collection of the samples took place on day 63 after the first injection of vaccine or placebo. The table came from immunoSEQ multiplex PCR; TCRdb's copy has only in-frame clones and leaves some out. The table has 450,000 to 550,000 clones, 70% to 90% seen once; the top ten hold about 1.5%. This specimen consisted of peripheral blood, obtained in a trial of Ad26.COV2.S vaccine versus placebo. The receptors here all came from a person aged 18-60 years who received the Ad26.COV2.S COVID-19 vaccine or a placebo.

This chain connects TRBV7-2 to TRBJ1-4; no reliable D call. In germline, CDR1 is SGHTA, CDR2 FQGNSA. The CDR3 is made up of 15 amino acids. V shed 1 base and J shed 4 bases, with 10 bases lying between them. This chain's CDR3 is CASSLGPFSNEKLFF. CDR3 nucleotide sequence: TGTGCCAGCAGCTTAGGGCCCTTTAGTAATGAAAAACTGTTTTTT.

The chain employs TRBV18 and TRBJ2-4; the D gene could be TRBD1 or TRBD2 (5 bases each). Germline assignment: CDR1 KGHSH and CDR2 LQKENI. The CDR3 is 14 residues long. The ends were cut back, 3 bases at V and 2 bases at J, with 8 bases in the middle. CDR3 sequence reads: CASSPRDPKNIQYF. CDR3 nucleotides: TGTGCCAGCTCACCCAGGGACCCCAAAAACATTCAGTACTTC.

The V gene is TRBV27, the J gene TRBJ1-6; D perhaps matches TRBD1 (6 bases). Trimming pared 8 bases from V and 0 bases from J, leaving 11 bases between. Per the germline V gene, CDR1 is MNHEY and CDR2 is SMNVEV (reference sequence). This CDR3 region has 15 residues. In DNA, the CDR3 is TGTGCCAGCCGCGACAGGAGCTCCTATAATTCACCCCTCCACTTT. Protein sequence: CASRDRSSYNSPLHF.

CDR3 amino acids: CACRGVAAPYEQYF. DNA of the CDR3: TGTGCCTGTAGGGGCGTAGCGGCGCCCTACGAGCAGTACTTC. The V call is TRBV30, the J call TRBJ2-7; D might be TRBD2 (6 bases). V gave up 6 bases and J gave up 2 bases, with 17 bases separating them. The CDR3 is 14 residues long. CDR1 GTSNPN and CDR2 SVGIG come from the germline V gene (reference sequence).

The chain carries TRBV2 and TRBJ2-1; D could derive from TRBD1 or TRBD2 (5 bases each). Germline CDR1 SNHLY, CDR2 FYNNEI. The CDR3 is 17 amino acids. V was cut by 7 bases and J by 1 base, with 20 bases left in between. The DNA for the CDR3 is TGTGCCAGCATTGGCGACGGGACGCTAAATTCCTACAATGAGCAGTTCTTC. Translating gives CASIGDGTLNSYNEQFF.

The chain has TRBV27 and TRBJ1-5; D might be TRBD1 (6 bases). This CDR3 is 13 amino acids long. Germline-derived CDR1 and CDR2 are MNHEY and SMNVEV (reference sequence). V dropped 8 bases and J dropped 7 bases, with 15 bases sitting between them. CDR3 nucleotides: TGTGCCAGCGGAACAGGGTTGCGGCAGCCCCAGCATTTT. It translates to CASGTGLRQPQHF.

The genes are TRBV6-2 or TRBV6-3 and TRBJ2-6, with TRBD1 matching 7 bases. The CDR3 totals 16 residues. The ends lost 4 bases at V and 0 bases at J; junction bases unmatched: 3. The germline gives CDR1 MNHEY, CDR2 SVGEGT. CDR3 sequence: CASSLYRGSGANVLTF. CDR3 DNA: TGTGCCAGCAGTTTATACAGGGGCTCTGGGGCCAACGTCCTGACTTTC.

This clone has just a few counts. The chain recombines TRBV2 with TRBJ1-2; D may be TRBD1 (6 bases). CDR3 length equals 14 residues. V was shortened by 1 base and J by 4 bases, with 10 bases between the two germline ends. Germline CDR1 and CDR2: SNHLY and FYNNEI. DNA of the CDR3: TGTGCCAGCAGTGAAGAGGGGGGAGGCTATGGCTACACCTTC. The encoded protein is CASSEEGGGYGYTF.

The count of this clone is one. The chain joins TRBV30 to TRBJ2-1; TRBD2 is a possible D gene (5 bases). From germline, CDR1 is GTSNPN and CDR2 SVGIG (reference sequence). V lost 2 bases and J 7 bases, leaving 18 bases between the germline ends. The CDR3 extends over 15 amino acids. Written as DNA, the CDR3 is TGTGCCTGGAGTACGTTAACTAGGCGCCTGAATGAGCAGTTCTTC. It yields the protein CAWSTLTRRLNEQFF.

The chain is built from TRBV29-1 and TRBJ2-1; weak D call: TRBD2 (6 bases). V was shortened by 1 base and J by 4 bases, with 14 bases between the two germline ends. Germline CDR1 reads SQVTM; CDR2 reads ANQGSEA. CDR3 length equals 15 residues. DNA for the CDR3: TGCAGCGTTGAAGGACCGGGCGGGGATTACAATGAGCAGTTCTTC. This codes for CSVEGPGGDYNEQFF.

This rearrangement joins TRBV5-1 to TRBJ1-1; D is unclear. The V end was cut by 1 base, the J end by 5 bases, with 9 bases between. Germline values: CDR1 SGHRS, CDR2 YFSETQ. CDR3 length: 13 amino acids. The CDR3 spells CASSLSGTTEAFF. CDR3 bases: TGCGCCAGCAGCTTGTCAGGTACGACTGAAGCTTTCTTT.

The gene calls are TRBV10-3 and TRBJ2-5, with TRBD2 as a possible D gene (6 bases). V lost 9 bases and J 5 bases, leaving 16 bases between the germline ends. CDR1 and CDR2 from the germline V gene are ENHRY and SYGVKD. The CDR3 extends over 13 amino acids. CDR3 sequence: CAMSWGERETQYF. The CDR3 nucleotides read TGTGCCATGAGCTGGGGGGAGAGGGAGACCCAGTACTTC.

In its sample, this clone was seen once. V and J are TRBV28 and TRBJ1-5, with 7 bases that match TRBD1. V shed 8 bases and J 7 bases; nucleotides not matched to a gene: 8. This CDR3 is built from 13 residues. Germline V gene data show CDR1 as MDHEN and CDR2 as SYDVKM. In DNA, the CDR3 is TGTGCCAGCCGAGGGGGCGATTGGCAGCCCCAGCATTTT. Amino acids: CASRGGDWQPQHF.

This clone has just one count. The chain employs TRBV4-1 and TRBJ1-4, with 7 positions matching TRBD1. This CDR3 contains 17 residues. CDR1 and CDR2 from the germline V gene are MGHRA and YSYEKL. V dropped 1 base and J dropped 4; count of bases not matched to a gene: 9. CDR3 bases: TGCGCCAGCAGCCAAGCTGACAGGGTTGAGGGTAATGAAAAACTGTTTTTT. It yields the protein CASSQADRVEGNEKLFF.

The chain has TRBV4-2 and TRBJ1-3; D not resolved. V was cut by 0 bases and J by 3 bases, with 15 bases left in between. The CDR3 has 17 amino acids. Germline assignment: CDR1 LGHNA and CDR2 YNFKEQ. CDR3 loop: CASSQDRGEVRGNTIYF. CDR3 in DNA: TGTGCCAGCAGCCAAGATCGTGGGGAGGTCCGTGGAAACACCATATATTTT.

The chain uses TRBV28 and TRBJ1-6; the D is unclear. Trimming pared 6 bases from V and 6 bases from J, leaving 6 bases between. The CDR3 spans 12 residues. Per germline, CDR1 MDHEN and CDR2 SYDVKM. This chain's CDR3 is CASSRSNSPLHF. CDR3 sequence (DNA): TGTGCCAGCAGCCGTAGTAATTCACCCCTCCACTTT.

The chain is built from TRBV18 and TRBJ2-7; D is unclear. The germline V gene has CDR1 KGHSH and CDR2 LQKENI. This CDR3 is built from 15 residues. V lost 4 bases and J lost 6, with 19 bases in between. Here the CDR3 reads CASSLAVSPSGEQYF. CDR3 bases: TGTGCCAGCTCACTCGCGGTTTCCCCCTCGGGCGAGCAGTACTTC.

The chain couples TRBV30 to TRBJ1-1; TRBD1 matches 9 bases. This CDR3 region has 11 residues. Germline V gene lookup returns CDR1 GTSNPN and CDR2 SVGIG (reference sequence). J was trimmed by 11 bases and V by 2 bases; bases with no gene match: 3. The CDR3 DNA sequence: TGTGCCTGGAGTCGGGACAGGGTTGCTTTCTTT. Translated: CAWSRDRVAFF.

V and J are TRBV18 and TRBJ1-6; 10 nucleotides match TRBD1. Losses at the gene ends were 2 bases for V and 4 bases for J; bases not matched to a gene: 2. The CDR3 is made up of 16 amino acids. Looked up from germline, CDR1 is KGHSH and CDR2 is LQKENI. The chain's CDR3 is CASSPRGQGYNSPLHF. CDR3 nucleotide sequence: TGTGCCAGCTCACCAAGGGGACAGGGGTATAATTCACCCCTCCACTTT. Drawing the rest from reference TRBV18 and TRBJ1-6, the complete variable domain is NAGVMQNPRHLVRRRGQEARLRCSPMKGHSHVYWYRQLPEEGLKFMVYLQKENIIDESGMPKERFSAEFPKEGPSILRIQQVVRGDSAAYFCASSPRGQGYNSPLHFGNGTRLTVT.

The rearrangement joins TRBV6-5 to TRBJ1-6; D perhaps matches TRBD1 (5 bases). The V and J ends lost 6 bases and 10 bases respectively, with 13 bases between them. This CDR3 comprises 13 residues. The germline gives CDR1 MNHEY, CDR2 SVGAGI. The CDR3 loop is CASRTIRDSPLHF. CDR3 bases: TGTGCCAGCAGAACAATAAGGGACTCACCCCTCCACTTT.

The chain has TRBV5-1 and TRBJ1-1; D is unclear. The CDR3 loop spans 15 amino acids. Trimming stripped 4 bases from V and 3 bases from J, with 16 bases between. CDR1 is SGHRS and CDR2 is YFSETQ in the germline V gene. CDR3 loop: CASSVAGPPDTEAFF. In nucleotides, the CDR3 is TGCGCCAGCAGCGTTGCCGGGCCCCCGGACACTGAAGCTTTCTTT.

This chain connects TRBV7-3 to TRBJ2-6; the D gene is possibly TRBD2 (5 bases). Germline CDR1 and CDR2: SGHTA and FQGTGA. V was clipped by 2 bases and J by 0 bases, with 11 bases between them. The CDR3 extends over 17 amino acids. This CDR3 is CASSLEGSRSGANVLTF. CDR3 bases: TGTGCCAGCAGCTTAGAGGGTAGCCGCTCTGGGGCCAACGTCCTGACTTTC.

This clone was picked up one time. This chain joins TRBV28 and TRBJ1-3, with TRBD1 identical over 7 bases. The length of the CDR3 is 19 residues. V trimming: 5 bases; J trimming: 0 bases; junction bases outside the gene matches: 16. Germline CDR1 is MDHEN and CDR2 is SYDVKM. CDR3 DNA: TGTGCCAGCAGTCCCACCGGGGACCCAACAGGGGTCTCTGGAAACACCATATATTTT. Translated, it gives CASSPTGDPTGVSGNTIYF.

The rearrangement joins TRBV30 to TRBJ2-5; D might be TRBD1 (6 bases). The V gene lost 3 bases and the J gene lost 1 base, with 9 bases spanning the gap. The CDR3 covers 13 residues. In germline, CDR1 is GTSNPN, CDR2 SVGIG (reference sequence). The DNA of the CDR3 is TGTGCCTGGAGGATCAGGGGCCAAGAGACCCAGTACTTC. This codes for CAWRIRGQETQYF.

This clone was detected only once. The gene calls are TRBV19 and TRBJ2-7; 7 bases agree with TRBD1. Per germline, CDR1 LNHDA and CDR2 SQIVND (reference sequence). V gave up 5 bases and J gave up 5 bases; unmatched junction bases: 9. The CDR3 extends over 14 amino acids. This CDR3 is CASSRQGIGNEQYF. The CDR3 DNA is TGTGCCAGTAGTCGACAGGGCATCGGGAACGAGCAGTACTTC.

In its sample, this clone was seen a few times. Other DNA sequences in the sample encode the same CDR3. The V gene is TRBV6-5, the J gene TRBJ1-2, with TRBD1 identical over 9 bases. CDR1 MNHEY and CDR2 SVGAGI come from the germline V gene. V gave up 6 bases and J gave up 6 bases; unmatched junction bases: 5. This CDR3 is 13 amino acids long. The CDR3 spells CASSGQGLDGYTF. In nucleotides, the CDR3 is TGTGCCAGCAGCGGACAGGGGTTAGATGGCTACACCTTC.

The V call is TRBV3-1 (or the pseudogene TRBV3-2), the J call TRBJ2-5; a possible D gene is TRBD1 (6 bases). The CDR3 totals 15 residues. Between the trimmed V and J ends, which lost 4 bases and 2 bases, there was a span of 14 bases. From germline, CDR1 is LGHDT and CDR2 YNNKEL (reference sequence). The CDR3 region is CASSRRDGQQETQYF. The CDR3, as DNA: TGTGCCAGCAGCCGCAGGGACGGACAGCAAGAGACCCAGTACTTC.

V is TRBV2 and J is TRBJ2-7; perhaps TRBD1 as D (6 bases). The germline V gene encodes CDR1 SNHLY and CDR2 FYNNEI. This CDR3 region has 15 residues. V lost 6 bases to trimming and J lost 1 base, with 16 bases between them. The CDR3 bases are TGTGCCAGCAGGGACAGAACCCTCCTATCCTACGAGCAGTACTTC. Amino acid sequence: CASRDRTLLSYEQYF.

The chain couples TRBV4-2 to TRBJ2-5; a possible D gene is TRBD2 (7 bases). Trimming took 3 bases from V and 1 from J, leaving 12 bases between them. Germline CDR1 is LGHNA and CDR2 is YNFKEQ. The CDR3 totals 15 residues. The CDR3 loop reads CASSHLGGAQETQYF. The CDR3 DNA reads as TGTGCCAGCAGCCACTTAGGGGGGGCCCAAGAGACCCAGTACTTC.

This clone was seen once. The chain has TRBV5-1 and TRBJ1-3, with TRBD1 matching over 7 bases. The junction had 9 bases not matched to a gene; V was cut back by 5 bases and J by 1 base. This CDR3 has 16 amino acids. Germline CDR1 reads SGHRS; CDR2 reads YFSETQ. This chain's CDR3 is CASRALDRESGNTIYF. Here the CDR3 DNA reads TGCGCCAGCAGAGCTCTCGACAGGGAGTCTGGAAACACCATATATTTT.

This clone was seen only once. V and J are TRBV5-1 and TRBJ2-5, with D unclear. Trimming removed 5 bases from V and 2 bases from J, with 16 bases in between. Germline V gene sequence: CDR1 SGHRS, CDR2 YFSETQ. This CDR3 is built from 15 residues. The DNA of the CDR3 is TGCGCCAGCAGTGCCGGGTTCTCTCCTCAAGAGACCCAGTACTTC. It specifies CASSAGFSPQETQYF.

The chain employs TRBV18 and TRBJ2-7; D could derive from TRBD1 or TRBD2 (7 bases each). Trimming stripped 0 bases from V and 0 bases from J, with 12 bases between. Per germline, CDR1 KGHSH and CDR2 LQKENI. The CDR3 is 16 residues long. CDR3 nucleotide sequence: TGTGCCAGCTCACCACCGACAGGGAGGGTCTCCTACGAGCAGTACTTC. It yields the protein CASSPPTGRVSYEQYF.